Each of the 31 T cell receptor beta chains below was sequenced from the same sample in a study of blood T cell repertoires in COVID-19. TCRdb's table, derived via immunoSEQ multiplex PCR, lists solely in-frame clones and lacks some. Here the sample spans some 51,000 clones, more than 75% being singletons. Sequenced: peripheral blood. The origin of the receptors is a man aged 45-65 years with active COVID-19.

The chain carries TRBV9 and TRBJ1-4; possibly TRBD1 for D (6 bases). CDR1 SGDLS and CDR2 YYNGEE come from the germline V gene. There are 14 residues in the CDR3. V lost 3 bases, J lost 7 bases, and 13 bases lay in between. The CDR3 DNA sequence: TGTGCCAGCAGCGGAGGACAGATAGGTGAAAAACTGTTTTTT. Its translation is CASSGGQIGEKLFF.

The chain joins TRBV5-1 to TRBJ2-1, with D possibly being TRBD2 (7 bases). This CDR3 is built from 14 residues. The V gene's germline CDR1 is SGHRS and CDR2 YFSETQ. Between the trimmed V and J ends, which lost 2 bases and 9 bases, there was a span of 15 bases. This chain's CDR3 is CASSFLGGAVEQFF. For the CDR3, the DNA is TGCGCCAGCAGCTTTCTAGGGGGGGCCGTTGAGCAGTTCTTC.

The chain joins TRBV6-5 to TRBJ2-1; possibly TRBD2 for D (5 bases). CDR1 MNHEY and CDR2 SVGAGI come from the germline V gene. Trimming removed 0 bases from V and 2 bases from J, with 5 bases in between. The CDR3 length is 14 residues. This CDR3 reads CASSYSRAYNEQFF. CDR3 coding DNA: TGTGCCAGCAGTTACTCGAGGGCCTACAATGAGCAGTTCTTC.

The CDR3 region is CASSAVSRTGGTEAFF. Written as DNA, the CDR3 is TGTGCCAGCAGCGCCGTATCCCGGACAGGGGGAACTGAAGCTTTCTTT. J is TRBJ1-1 and V is TRBV9; TRBD1 matches 10 bases. The CDR3 length is 16 residues. Trimming at V came to 3 bases and at J to 5 bases, leaving 10 bases not matched to a gene. Germline V CDR1 and CDR2: SGDLS, YYNGEE. Full variable domain (remainder filled in from reference TRBV9 and TRBJ1-1): DSGVTQTPKHLITATGQRVTLRCSPRSGDLSVYWYQQSLDQGLQFLIQYYNGEERAKGNILERFSAQQFPDLHSELNLSSLELGDSALYFCASSAVSRTGGTEAFFGQGTRLTVV.

This chain links TRBV28 with TRBJ2-1, with 10 nucleotides matching TRBD1. The germline gives CDR1 MDHEN, CDR2 SYDVKM. Trimming cost V 9 bases and J 2 bases; bases outside gene matches: 1. The CDR3 consists of 13 residues. CDR3 DNA sequence: TGTGCCAGTGGACAGGGGGCCTACAATGAGCAGTTCTTC. It specifies CASGQGAYNEQFF.

This clone occurred once. The chain has TRBV7-3 and TRBJ1-6, with D unresolved. CDR1 and CDR2 from the germline V gene are SGHTA and FQGTGA. The CDR3 runs 15 residues. V lost 9 bases and J 0 bases, leaving 12 bases between the germline ends. The CDR3 here is CARPGGSSYNSPLHF. CDR3 in DNA: TGTGCCAGGCCGGGTGGGAGCTCCTATAATTCACCCCTCCACTTT.

V is TRBV20-1 and J is TRBJ1-2; TRBD1 matches at 8 bases. This CDR3 comprises 15 residues. Looked up from germline, CDR1 is DFQATT and CDR2 is SNEGSKA (reference sequence). J was trimmed by 4 bases and V by 3 bases; bases with no gene match: 10. The CDR3 is CSASPGQGLGYGYTF. The CDR3, as DNA: TGCAGTGCTAGTCCCGGACAGGGTTTGGGCTATGGCTACACCTTC.

The chain is built from TRBV5-6 and TRBJ2-7, with D tentatively TRBD2 (6 bases). The CDR3 has 15 amino acids. Trimming pared 2 bases from V and 6 bases from J, leaving 18 bases between. Germline values: CDR1 SGHDT, CDR2 YYEEEE. The CDR3 region is CASSFIGLARGEQYF. DNA for the CDR3: TGTGCCAGCAGCTTCATCGGGCTAGCGAGGGGCGAGCAGTACTTC.

The chain is built from TRBV5-1 and TRBJ2-7, with TRBD1 matching over 10 bases. There are 15 residues in the CDR3. Germline V gives CDR1 SGHRS, CDR2 YFSETQ. Trimming cost V 4 bases and J 2 bases; bases outside gene matches: 6. The CDR3 is CASSTGQGHTYEQYF. The CDR3 bases are TGCGCCAGCAGCACGGGACAGGGGCACACCTACGAGCAGTACTTC.

In its sample, this clone was seen a few times. The chain recombines TRBV7-9 with TRBJ2-6; D remains unclear. This CDR3 spans 14 amino acids. V was shortened by 5 bases and J by 3 bases, with 8 bases between the two germline ends. Germline CDR1 is SEHNR and CDR2 is FQNEAQ (reference sequence). CDR3: CASSPRYGANVLTF. CDR3 sequence (DNA): TGTGCCAGCAGCCCTAGGTATGGGGCCAACGTCCTGACTTTC.

CDR3 in amino acids: CASSLHGGLGEQYF. CDR3 nucleotide sequence: TGTGCCAGCAGTTTACACGGGGGACTAGGCGAGCAGTACTTC. The chain joins TRBV28 to TRBJ2-7; 8 positions match TRBD2. Germline V lookup: CDR1 MDHEN, CDR2 SYDVKM. The CDR3 is made up of 14 amino acids. With V trimmed by 2 bases and J by 6 bases, 6 bases remained unmatched.

A remark on this clone: The sample has other DNA sequences that encode this CDR3 too. The CDR3 DNA sequence: TGTGCCAGCAGCTTCGGGGGAACTGGGGCCAACGTCCTGACTTTC. Its protein is CASSFGGTGANVLTF. The chain employs TRBV7-3 and TRBJ2-6; possible D gene TRBD2, 6 bases. The germline V gene has CDR1 SGHTA and CDR2 FQGTGA. Between the trimmed V and J ends, which lost 3 bases and 2 bases, there was a span of 8 bases. CDR3 length equals 15 residues.

This rearrangement joins TRBV20-1 to TRBJ1-2, with 12 bases matching TRBD1. The CDR3 is 17 residues long. Germline V lookup: CDR1 DFQATT, CDR2 SNEGSKA (reference sequence). Trimming took 3 bases from V and 3 from J; bases not matched to a gene: 11. The CDR3 reads CSASSPPGQGADYGYTF. CDR3 DNA sequence: TGCAGTGCTAGTTCCCCTCCGGGACAGGGGGCGGACTATGGCTACACCTTC.

This sequence joins TRBV2 and TRBJ2-7; D possibly corresponds to TRBD1 (6 bases). The CDR3 sequence is 12 residues long. The V end lost 8 bases, the J end lost 5 bases, and 13 bases lay between the germline ends. Looked up from germline, CDR1 is SNHLY and CDR2 is FYNNEI. The CDR3 sequence: CASRQGRHEQYF. CDR3 sequence (DNA): TGTGCCAGCCGGCAGGGGCGTCACGAGCAGTACTTC.

V is TRBV20-1 and J is TRBJ2-3; possible D gene TRBD1, 5 bases. In germline, CDR1 is DFQATT, CDR2 SNEGSKA (reference sequence). Trimming took off 3 bases at V and 6 bases at J, with 10 bases between the two ends. The CDR3 has 12 amino acids. The CDR3 region is CSASKGKDTQYF. The DNA of the CDR3 is TGCAGTGCTAGTAAGGGGAAGGATACGCAGTATTTT.

In its sample, this clone was seen once. The chain employs TRBV24-1 and TRBJ2-7; 11 bases agree with TRBD1. Losses at the gene ends were 4 bases for V and 0 bases for J; bases not matched to a gene: 4. Germline values: CDR1 KGHDR, CDR2 SFDVKD. The CDR3 is made up of 16 amino acids. The CDR3 nucleotides are TGTGCCACCAGTGAATCCGGGACAGGGGGCTCCTACGAGCAGTACTTC. Its translation is CATSESGTGGSYEQYF.

The chain recombines TRBV5-4 with TRBJ2-7; D may be TRBD2 (5 bases). Germline V gives CDR1 SGHNT, CDR2 YYREEE (reference sequence). This CDR3 comprises 14 residues. V lost 3 bases to trimming and J lost 9 bases, with 19 bases between them. CDR3 bases: TGTGCCAGCAGCTCGCAGTCTTCCTACGAGGGGCAGTACTTC. Translated, it gives CASSSQSSYEGQYF.

The V and J genes are TRBV9 and TRBJ1-4; TRBD1 might be the D (5 bases). CDR3 length: 17 residues. Germline CDR1 is SGDLS and CDR2 is YYNGEE. V was trimmed by 0 bases and J by 2 bases, leaving 14 bases between them. DNA of the CDR3: TGTGCCAGCAGCGTAGCGGCGGGGCGCGGGACTAATGAAAAACTGTTTTTT. This gives the protein CASSVAAGRGTNEKLFF.

Only one count was recorded for this clone. J is TRBJ2-2 and V is TRBV6-1; 12 bases are a match to TRBD2. V gave up 4 bases and J gave up 5 bases; unmatched junction bases: 5. The V gene's germline CDR1 is MNHNS and CDR2 SASEGT. This CDR3 has 16 amino acids. CDR3 sequence reads: CASSGRLAGGTGELFF. CDR3 nucleotides: TGTGCCAGCAGTGGAAGGCTAGCGGGAGGGACCGGGGAGCTGTTTTTT.

The genes are TRBV3-1 (or the pseudogene TRBV3-2) and TRBJ2-3; TRBD2 agrees at 13 bases. The CDR3 runs 19 residues. Trimming cost V 4 bases and J 0 bases; bases outside gene matches: 10. Germline V lookup: CDR1 LGHDT, CDR2 YNNKEL (reference sequence). This chain's CDR3 is CASSLRTSGGWYSTDTQYF. Written as DNA, the CDR3 is TGTGCCAGCAGCCTCCGGACTAGCGGGGGATGGTATAGCACAGATACGCAGTATTTT.

This chain connects TRBV28 to TRBJ1-1, with 8 bases aligning to TRBD1. The CDR3 consists of 14 residues. The V gene end was trimmed by 7 bases and the J gene end by 5 bases; junction bases not matched to a gene: 9. Germline CDR1 and CDR2: MDHEN and SYDVKM. CDR3 sequence: CASTVTGGGTEAFF. DNA of the CDR3: TGTGCCAGCACCGTTACAGGGGGAGGAACTGAAGCTTTCTTT.

This chain joins TRBV7-2 and TRBJ2-7, with 10 bases that match TRBD1. CDR1 SGHTA and CDR2 FQGNSA come from the germline V gene. Trimming took 5 bases from V and 5 from J; bases not matched to a gene: 3. This CDR3 has 13 amino acids. The DNA for the CDR3 is TGTGCCAGCAGCAGGGGACAGGGGAACGAGCAGTACTTC. It codes for CASSRGQGNEQYF.

This chain links TRBV5-5 with TRBJ2-3; 9 bases line up with TRBD2. CDR1 SGHKS and CDR2 YYEKEE come from the germline V gene (reference sequence). The CDR3 covers 14 residues. The junction had 5 bases not matched to a gene; V was cut back by 4 bases and J by 5 bases. Here the CDR3 DNA reads TGTGCCAGCAGCCGAGGGACTAGCCTAGATACGCAGTATTTT. Protein: CASSRGTSLDTQYF. The complete variable domain, with remaining parts taken from reference TRBV5-5 and TRBJ2-3, reads DAGVTQSPTHLIKTRGQQVTLRCSPISGHKSVSWYQQVLGQGPQFIFQYYEKEERGRGNFPDRFSARQFPNYSSELNVNALLLGDSALYLCASSRGTSLDTQYFGPGTRLTVL.

The gene calls are TRBV19 and TRBJ1-2, with D possibly being TRBD1 (5 bases). Germline assignment: CDR1 LNHDA and CDR2 SQIVND (reference sequence). The CDR3 is 14 residues long. V lost 5 bases, J lost 9 bases, and 19 bases lay in between. This CDR3 is CASSDRGEGRRYTF. The CDR3 region has the DNA TGTGCCAGTAGTGACCGGGGGGAAGGACGTCGCTACACCTTC.

The CDR3 region is CASSEGGSPLHF. The CDR3 coding sequence is TGTGCCAGCAGTGAGGGGGGTTCACCCCTCCACTTT. This sequence joins TRBV6-1 and TRBJ1-6; a possible D gene is TRBD1 (5 bases). Germline V gene sequence: CDR1 MNHNS, CDR2 SASEGT. The CDR3 is 12 amino acids. Trimming pared 3 bases from V and 9 bases from J, leaving 6 bases between.

The chain couples TRBV5-1 to TRBJ2-1, with 8 positions matching TRBD2. The CDR3 loop spans 15 amino acids. Per germline, CDR1 SGHRS and CDR2 YFSETQ. The ends lost 4 bases at V and 6 bases at J; junction bases unmatched: 9. CDR3 DNA sequence: TGCGCCAGCAGCCCCACTAGCGGCCGAGGCAATGAGCAGTTCTTC. Protein product: CASSPTSGRGNEQFF. Based on the CDR3 plus reference TRBV5-1 and TRBJ2-1, the full variable domain is KAGVTQTPRYLIKTRGQQVTLSCSPISGHRSVSWYQQTPGQGLQFLFEYFSETQRNKGNFPGRFSGRQFSNSRSEMNVSTLELGDSALYLCASSPTSGRGNEQFFGPGTRLTVL.

This rearrangement joins TRBV7-3 to TRBJ2-3; TRBD2 matches 11 bases. The CDR3 runs to 17 residues. V shed 0 bases and J 5 bases; nucleotides not matched to a gene: 7. The V gene's germline CDR1 is SGHTA and CDR2 FQGTGA. The CDR3 DNA sequence: TGTGCCAGCAGCTTAACCCCAACTAGCGGGAGTCAAGATACGCAGTATTTT. It encodes CASSLTPTSGSQDTQYF.

The chain recombines TRBV6-2 or TRBV6-3 with TRBJ2-3; TRBD2 might be the D (5 bases). Germline loops: CDR1 MNHEY, CDR2 SVGEGT. The V gene lost 4 bases and the J gene lost 4 bases, with 12 bases spanning the gap. This CDR3 is built from 14 residues. The CDR3 spells CASSFARVPDTQYF. CDR3 DNA: TGTGCCAGCAGTTTTGCGAGGGTCCCAGATACGCAGTATTTT.

The gene calls are TRBV6-1 and TRBJ1-3; TRBD1 might be the D (6 bases). V was trimmed by 1 base and J by 7 bases, leaving 11 bases between them. The CDR3 runs 14 residues. Looked up from germline, CDR1 is MNHNS and CDR2 is SASEGT. CDR3 bases: TGTGCCAGCAGTGAAGGGACAGTTGAGAACACCATATATTTT. It yields the protein CASSEGTVENTIYF.

The count of this clone is one. The gene calls are TRBV5-1 and TRBJ1-6, with D possibly matching TRBD1 (5 bases). V was shortened by 3 bases and J by 8 bases, with 12 bases between the two germline ends. Germline V lookup: CDR1 SGHRS, CDR2 YFSETQ. The CDR3 sequence is 14 residues long. The CDR3 loop is CASSSGRADSPLHF. The CDR3 DNA reads TGCGCCAGCAGCTCGGGCAGGGCGGATTCACCCCTCCACTTT.

This clone came up once. The chain links TRBV24-1 to TRBJ2-6; a weak D match, TRBD1 (5 bases). Germline CDR1 and CDR2: KGHDR and SFDVKD. CDR3 length equals 17 residues. V was shortened by 4 bases and J by 1 base, with 13 bases between the two germline ends. CDR3 protein: CATSEARVYSGANVLTF. Written as DNA, the CDR3 is TGTGCCACCAGTGAGGCCAGGGTGTATTCTGGGGCCAACGTCCTGACTTTC.